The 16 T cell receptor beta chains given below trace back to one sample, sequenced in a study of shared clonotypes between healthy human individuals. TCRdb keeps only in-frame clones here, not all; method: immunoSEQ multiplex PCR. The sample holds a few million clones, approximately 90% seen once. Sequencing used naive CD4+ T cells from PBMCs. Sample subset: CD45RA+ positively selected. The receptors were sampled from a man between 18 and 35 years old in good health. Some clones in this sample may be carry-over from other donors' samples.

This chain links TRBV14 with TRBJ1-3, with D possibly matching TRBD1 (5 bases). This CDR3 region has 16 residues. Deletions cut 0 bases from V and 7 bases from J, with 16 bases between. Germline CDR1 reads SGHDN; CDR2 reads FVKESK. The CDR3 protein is CASSQDEGQPWNTIYF. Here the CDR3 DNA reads TGTGCCAGCAGCCAAGATGAGGGGCAGCCATGGAACACCATATATTTT.

The DNA for the CDR3 is TGTGCCAGCAGGCGCACAGGGACTAACACTGAAGCTTTCTTT. Translation gives CASRRTGTNTEAFF. V gene TRBV7-3 combines with J gene TRBJ1-1; maybe TRBD1 (6 bases). V lost 6 bases and J lost 2, with 13 bases in between. Germline loops: CDR1 SGHTA, CDR2 FQGTGA. The CDR3 runs to 14 residues.

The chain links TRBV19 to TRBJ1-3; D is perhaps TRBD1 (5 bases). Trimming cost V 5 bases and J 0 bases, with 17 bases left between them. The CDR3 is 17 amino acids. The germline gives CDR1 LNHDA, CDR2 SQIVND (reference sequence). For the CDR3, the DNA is TGTGCCAGTAGTGGACCTCCGGGACGCCGCTCTGGAAACACCATATATTTT. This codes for CASSGPPGRRSGNTIYF.

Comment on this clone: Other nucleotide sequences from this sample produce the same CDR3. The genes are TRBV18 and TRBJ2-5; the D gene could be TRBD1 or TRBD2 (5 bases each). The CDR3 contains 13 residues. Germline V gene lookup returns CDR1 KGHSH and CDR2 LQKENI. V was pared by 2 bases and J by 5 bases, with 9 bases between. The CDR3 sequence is CASSPGGLETQYF. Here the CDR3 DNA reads TGTGCCAGCTCACCAGGGGGATTGGAGACCCAGTACTTC.

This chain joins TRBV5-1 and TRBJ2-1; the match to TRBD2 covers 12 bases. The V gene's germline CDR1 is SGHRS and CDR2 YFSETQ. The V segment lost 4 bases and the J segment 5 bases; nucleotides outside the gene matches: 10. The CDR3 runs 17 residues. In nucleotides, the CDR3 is TGCGCCAGCAGCCCCCCCCTCCTAGCGGGAGGGAACAATGAGCAGTTCTTC. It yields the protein CASSPPLLAGGNNEQFF.

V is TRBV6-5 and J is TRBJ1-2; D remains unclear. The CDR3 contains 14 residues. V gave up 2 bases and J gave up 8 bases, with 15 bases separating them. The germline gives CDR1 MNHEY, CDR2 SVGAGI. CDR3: CASSYRDSRGGYTF. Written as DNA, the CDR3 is TGTGCCAGCAGTTACAGGGATAGCCGCGGGGGCTACACCTTC.

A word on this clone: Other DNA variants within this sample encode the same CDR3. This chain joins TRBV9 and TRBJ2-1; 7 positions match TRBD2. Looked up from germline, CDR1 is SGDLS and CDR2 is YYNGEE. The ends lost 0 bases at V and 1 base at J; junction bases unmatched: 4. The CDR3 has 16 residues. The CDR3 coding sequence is TGTGCCAGCAGCGTAGTAGGCGGGAGATCCTACAATGAGCAGTTCTTC. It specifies CASSVVGGRSYNEQFF. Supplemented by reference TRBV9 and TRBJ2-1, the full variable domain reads DSGVTQTPKHLITATGQRVTLRCSPRSGDLSVYWYQQSLDQGLQFLIQYYNGEERAKGNILERFSAQQFPDLHSELNLSSLELGDSALYFCASSVVGGRSYNEQFFGPGTRLTVL.

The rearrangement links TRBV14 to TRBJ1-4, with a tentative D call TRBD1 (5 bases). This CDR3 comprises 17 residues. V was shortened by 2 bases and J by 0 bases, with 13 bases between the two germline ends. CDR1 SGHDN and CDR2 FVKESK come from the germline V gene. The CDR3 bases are TGTGCCAGCAGCCAAAACGGACATCACTCAACTAATGAAAAACTGTTTTTT. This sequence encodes CASSQNGHHSTNEKLFF.

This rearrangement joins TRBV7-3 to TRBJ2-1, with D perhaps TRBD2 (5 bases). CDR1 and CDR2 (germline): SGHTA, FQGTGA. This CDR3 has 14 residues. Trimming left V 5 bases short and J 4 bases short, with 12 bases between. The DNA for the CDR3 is TGTGCCAGCAGCCCAAAGGAGCGGTACAATGAGCAGTTCTTC. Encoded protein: CASSPKERYNEQFF.

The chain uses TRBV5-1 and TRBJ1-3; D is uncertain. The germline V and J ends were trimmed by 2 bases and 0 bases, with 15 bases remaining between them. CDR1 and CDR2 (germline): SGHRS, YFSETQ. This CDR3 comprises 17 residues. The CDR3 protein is CASSLYLTGGSGNTIYF. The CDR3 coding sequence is TGCGCCAGCAGCTTATATCTGACGGGAGGCTCTGGAAACACCATATATTTT.

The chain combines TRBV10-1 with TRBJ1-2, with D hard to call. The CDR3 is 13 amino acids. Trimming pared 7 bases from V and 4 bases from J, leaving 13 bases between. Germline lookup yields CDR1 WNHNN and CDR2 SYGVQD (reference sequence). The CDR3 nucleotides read TGCGCCAGCATCCTTGGGCCTCGCTATGGCTACACCTTC. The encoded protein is CASILGPRYGYTF.

The CDR3 bases are TGTGCCAGCACGGTAGACCTCCGGGAGACCCAGTACTTC. Translating gives CASTVDLRETQYF. V usage is TRBV2 and J usage is TRBJ2-5, with D unclear. Germline values: CDR1 SNHLY, CDR2 FYNNEI. The CDR3 sequence is 13 residues long. The ends were cut back, 7 bases at V and 5 bases at J, with 14 bases in the middle.

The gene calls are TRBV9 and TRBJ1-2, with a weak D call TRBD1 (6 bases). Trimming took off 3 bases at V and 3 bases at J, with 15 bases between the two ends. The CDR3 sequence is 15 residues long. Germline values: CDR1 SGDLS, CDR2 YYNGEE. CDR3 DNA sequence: TGTGCCAGCAGCGCCCCCGAAACAGGGTACTATGGCTACACCTTC. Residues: CASSAPETGYYGYTF.

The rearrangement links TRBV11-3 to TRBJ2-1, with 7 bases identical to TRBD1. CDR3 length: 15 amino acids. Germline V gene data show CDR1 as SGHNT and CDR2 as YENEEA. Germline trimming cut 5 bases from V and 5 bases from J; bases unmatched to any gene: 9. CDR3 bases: TGTGCCAGCAGCATCGGGACAGCGTTAAACAATGAGCAGTTCTTC. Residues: CASSIGTALNNEQFF.

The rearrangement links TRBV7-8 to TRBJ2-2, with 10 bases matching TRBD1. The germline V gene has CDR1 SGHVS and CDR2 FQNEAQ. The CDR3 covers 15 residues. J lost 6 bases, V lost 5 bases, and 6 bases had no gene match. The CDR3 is CASSQRTGGAGELFF. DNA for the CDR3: TGTGCCAGCAGCCAAAGGACAGGGGGGGCCGGGGAGCTGTTTTTT.

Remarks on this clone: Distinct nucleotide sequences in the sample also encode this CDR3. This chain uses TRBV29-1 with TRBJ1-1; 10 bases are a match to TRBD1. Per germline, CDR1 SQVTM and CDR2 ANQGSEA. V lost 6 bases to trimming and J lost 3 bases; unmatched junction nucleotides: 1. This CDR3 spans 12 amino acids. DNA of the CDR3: TGCAGCGTCGGGACAGGGGACACTGAAGCTTTCTTT. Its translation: CSVGTGDTEAFF.